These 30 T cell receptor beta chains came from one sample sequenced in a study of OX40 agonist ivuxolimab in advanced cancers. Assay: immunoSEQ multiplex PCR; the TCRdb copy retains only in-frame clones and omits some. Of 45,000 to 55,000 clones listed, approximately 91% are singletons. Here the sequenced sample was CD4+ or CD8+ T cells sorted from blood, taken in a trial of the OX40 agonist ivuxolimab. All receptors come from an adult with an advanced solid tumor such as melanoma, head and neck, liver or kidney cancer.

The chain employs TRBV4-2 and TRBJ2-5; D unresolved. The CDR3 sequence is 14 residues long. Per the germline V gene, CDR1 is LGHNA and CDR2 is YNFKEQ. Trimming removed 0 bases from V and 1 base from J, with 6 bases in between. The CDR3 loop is CASSQDHSQETQYF. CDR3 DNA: TGTGCCAGCAGCCAAGATCACTCCCAAGAGACCCAGTACTTC.

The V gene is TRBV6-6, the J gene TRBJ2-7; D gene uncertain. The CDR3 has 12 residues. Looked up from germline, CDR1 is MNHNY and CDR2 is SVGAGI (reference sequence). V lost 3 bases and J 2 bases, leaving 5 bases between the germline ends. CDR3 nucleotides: TGTGCCAGCAGTTATGGACCCTACGAGCAGTACTTC. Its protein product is CASSYGPYEQYF.

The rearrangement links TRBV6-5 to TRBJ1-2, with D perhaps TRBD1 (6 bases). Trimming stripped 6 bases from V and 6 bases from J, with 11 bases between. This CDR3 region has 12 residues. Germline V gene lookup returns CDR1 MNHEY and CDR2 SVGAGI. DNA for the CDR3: TGTGCCAGCAGCCAGGGGTCGGATGGCTACACCTTC. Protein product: CASSQGSDGYTF.

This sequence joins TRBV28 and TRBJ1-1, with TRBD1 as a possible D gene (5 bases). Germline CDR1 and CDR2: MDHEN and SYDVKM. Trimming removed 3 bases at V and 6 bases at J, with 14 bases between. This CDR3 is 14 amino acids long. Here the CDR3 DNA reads TGTGCCAGCAGTTTGAAGGGGTTGATCGCTGAAGCTTTCTTT. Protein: CASSLKGLIAEAFF.

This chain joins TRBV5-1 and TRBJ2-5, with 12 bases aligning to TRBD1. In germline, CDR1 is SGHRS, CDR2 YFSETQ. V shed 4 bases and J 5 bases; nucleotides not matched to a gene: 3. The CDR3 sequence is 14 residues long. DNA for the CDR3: TGCGCCAGCAGCGGGACAGGGGGCGGCGAGACCCAGTACTTC. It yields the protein CASSGTGGGETQYF.

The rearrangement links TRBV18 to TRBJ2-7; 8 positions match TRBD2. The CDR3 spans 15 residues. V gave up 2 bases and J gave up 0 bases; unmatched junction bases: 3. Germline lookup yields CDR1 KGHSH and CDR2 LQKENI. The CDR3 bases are TGTGCCAGCTCACCAGCGGGGGGTGACTCCTACGAGCAGTACTTC. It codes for CASSPAGGDSYEQYF.

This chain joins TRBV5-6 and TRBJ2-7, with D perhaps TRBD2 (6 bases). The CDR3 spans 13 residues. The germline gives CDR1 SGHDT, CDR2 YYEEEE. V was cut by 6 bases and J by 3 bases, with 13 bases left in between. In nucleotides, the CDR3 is TGTGCCAGCATGTGGCAGGAGGGCTACGAGCAGTACTTC. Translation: CASMWQEGYEQYF.

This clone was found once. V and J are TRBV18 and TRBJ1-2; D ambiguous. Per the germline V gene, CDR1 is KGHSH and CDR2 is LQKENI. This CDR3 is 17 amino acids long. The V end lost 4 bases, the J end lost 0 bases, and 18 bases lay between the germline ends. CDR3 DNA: TGTGCCAGCTCACATTTCCCGGGAAGGGTGGCTAACTATGGCTACACCTTC. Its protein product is CASSHFPGRVANYGYTF.

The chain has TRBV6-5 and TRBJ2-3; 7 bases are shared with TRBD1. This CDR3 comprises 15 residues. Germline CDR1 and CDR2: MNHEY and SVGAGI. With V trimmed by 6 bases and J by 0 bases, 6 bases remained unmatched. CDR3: CASRKGTASTDTQYF. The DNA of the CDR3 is TGTGCCAGCAGAAAAGGGACAGCTAGCACAGATACGCAGTATTTT.

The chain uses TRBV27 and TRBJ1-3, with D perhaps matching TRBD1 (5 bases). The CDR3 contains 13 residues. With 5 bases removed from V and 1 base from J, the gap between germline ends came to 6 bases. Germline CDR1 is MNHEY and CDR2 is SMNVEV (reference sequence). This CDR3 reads CASSPGSGNTIYF. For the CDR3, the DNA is TGTGCCAGCAGTCCAGGGTCTGGAAACACCATATATTTT.

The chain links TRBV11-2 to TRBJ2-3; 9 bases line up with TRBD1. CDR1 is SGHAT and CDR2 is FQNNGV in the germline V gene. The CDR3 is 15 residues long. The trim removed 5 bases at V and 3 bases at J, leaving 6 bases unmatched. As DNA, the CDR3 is TGTGCCAGCAGCCCGGGGACAGGGTTGACAGATACGCAGTATTTT. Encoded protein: CASSPGTGLTDTQYF. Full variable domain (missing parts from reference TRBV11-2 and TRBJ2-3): EAGVAQSPRYKIIEKRQSVAFWCNPISGHATLYWYQQILGQGPKLLIQFQNNGVVDDSQLPKDRFSAERLKGVDSTLKIQPAKLEDSAVYLCASSPGTGLTDTQYFGPGTRLTVL.

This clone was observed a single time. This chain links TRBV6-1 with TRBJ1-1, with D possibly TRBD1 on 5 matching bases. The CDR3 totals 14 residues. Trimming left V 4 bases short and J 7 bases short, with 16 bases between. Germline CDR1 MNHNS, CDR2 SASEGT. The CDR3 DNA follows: TGTGCCAGCAGTGGGACCTGGGGCGGCGGTGAAGCTTTCTTT. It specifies CASSGTWGGGEAFF.

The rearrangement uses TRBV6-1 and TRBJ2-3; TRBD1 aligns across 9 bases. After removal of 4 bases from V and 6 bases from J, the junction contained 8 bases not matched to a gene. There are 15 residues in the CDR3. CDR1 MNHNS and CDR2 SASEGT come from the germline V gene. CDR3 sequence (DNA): TGTGCCAGCAGTGGAGCGGGGACAGGGATCGATACGCAGTATTTT. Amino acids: CASSGAGTGIDTQYF.

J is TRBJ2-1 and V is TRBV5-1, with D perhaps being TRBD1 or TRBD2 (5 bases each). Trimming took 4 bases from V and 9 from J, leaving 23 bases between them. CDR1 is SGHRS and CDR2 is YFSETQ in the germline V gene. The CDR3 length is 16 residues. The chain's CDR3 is CASSLPGDRFMVEQFF. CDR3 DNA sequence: TGCGCCAGCAGCCTACCCGGGGACCGATTCATGGTTGAGCAGTTCTTC.

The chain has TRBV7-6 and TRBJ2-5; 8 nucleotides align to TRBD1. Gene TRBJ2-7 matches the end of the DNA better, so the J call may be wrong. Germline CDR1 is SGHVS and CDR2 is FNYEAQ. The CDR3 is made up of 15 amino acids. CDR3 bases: TGTGCCAGCAGCTTAGAAGGCAGGGGGCCGAACGAGCAGTACTTC. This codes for CASSLEGRGPNEQYF.

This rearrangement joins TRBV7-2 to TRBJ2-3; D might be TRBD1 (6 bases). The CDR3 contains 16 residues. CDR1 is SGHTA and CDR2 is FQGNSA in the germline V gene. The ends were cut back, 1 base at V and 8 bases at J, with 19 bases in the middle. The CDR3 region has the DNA TGTGCCAGCAGCTTAGTTCTGGGGGCTGCTGAGGGTACGCAGTATTTT. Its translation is CASSLVLGAAEGTQYF.

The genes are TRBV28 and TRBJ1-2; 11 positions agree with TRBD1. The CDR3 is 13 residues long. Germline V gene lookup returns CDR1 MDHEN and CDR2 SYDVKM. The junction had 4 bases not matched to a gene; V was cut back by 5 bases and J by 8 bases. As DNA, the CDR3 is TGTGCCAGCAGTGGACAGGGGGCGTCCGGCTACACCTTC. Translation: CASSGQGASGYTF.

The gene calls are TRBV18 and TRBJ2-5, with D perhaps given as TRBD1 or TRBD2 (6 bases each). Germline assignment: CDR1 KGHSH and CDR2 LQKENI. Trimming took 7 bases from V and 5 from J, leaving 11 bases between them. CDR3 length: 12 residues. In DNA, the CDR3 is TGTGCCAGCTGGACGGGGGCCGAGACCCAGTACTTC. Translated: CASWTGAETQYF.

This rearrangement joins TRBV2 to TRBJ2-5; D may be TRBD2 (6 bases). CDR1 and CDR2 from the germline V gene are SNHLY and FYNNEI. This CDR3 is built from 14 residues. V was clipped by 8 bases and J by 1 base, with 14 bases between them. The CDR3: CASRRLLAQETQYF. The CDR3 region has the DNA TGTGCCAGCCGGCGGCTACTAGCCCAAGAGACCCAGTACTTC.

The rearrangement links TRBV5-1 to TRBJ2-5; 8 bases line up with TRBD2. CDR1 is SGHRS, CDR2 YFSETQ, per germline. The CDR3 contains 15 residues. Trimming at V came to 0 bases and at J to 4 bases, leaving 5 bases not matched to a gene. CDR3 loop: CASSLVAGGGETQYF. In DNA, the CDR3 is TGCGCCAGCAGCTTGGTTGCGGGAGGAGGAGAGACCCAGTACTTC.

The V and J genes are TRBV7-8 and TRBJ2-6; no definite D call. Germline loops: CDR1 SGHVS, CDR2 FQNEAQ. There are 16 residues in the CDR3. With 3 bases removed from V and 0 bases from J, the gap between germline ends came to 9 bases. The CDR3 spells CASSFLRSSGANVLTF. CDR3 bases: TGTGCCAGCAGCTTCCTTAGGTCCTCTGGGGCCAACGTCCTGACTTTC.

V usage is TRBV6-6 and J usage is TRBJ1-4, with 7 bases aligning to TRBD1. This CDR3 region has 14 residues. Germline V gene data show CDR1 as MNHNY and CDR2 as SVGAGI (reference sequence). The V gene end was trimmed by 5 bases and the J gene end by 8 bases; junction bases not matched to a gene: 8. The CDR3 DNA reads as TGTGCCAGCAGTATGGAGGGGGCGAAGGAAAAACTGTTTTTT. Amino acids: CASSMEGAKEKLFF.

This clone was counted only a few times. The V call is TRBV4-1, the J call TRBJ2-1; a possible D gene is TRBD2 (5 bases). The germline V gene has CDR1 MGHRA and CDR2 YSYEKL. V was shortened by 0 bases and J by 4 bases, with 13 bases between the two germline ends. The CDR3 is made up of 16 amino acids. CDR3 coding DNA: TGCGCCAGCAGCCAAGATCCGCGAGCGGTTTACAATGAGCAGTTCTTC. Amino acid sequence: CASSQDPRAVYNEQFF.

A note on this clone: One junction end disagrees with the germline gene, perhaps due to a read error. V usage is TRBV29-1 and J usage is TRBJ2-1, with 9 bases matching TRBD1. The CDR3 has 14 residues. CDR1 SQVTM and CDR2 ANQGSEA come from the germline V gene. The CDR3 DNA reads TGCAGCGTGGAAGACAGGGGGGCCTACAATGAGCAGTTCTTC. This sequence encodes CSVEDRGAYNEQFF.

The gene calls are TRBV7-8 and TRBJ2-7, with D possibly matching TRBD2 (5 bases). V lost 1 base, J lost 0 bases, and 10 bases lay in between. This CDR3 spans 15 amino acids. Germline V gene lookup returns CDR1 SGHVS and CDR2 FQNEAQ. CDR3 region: CASSLVSASSYEQYF. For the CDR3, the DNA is TGTGCCAGCAGCTTAGTTAGCGCGAGCTCCTACGAGCAGTACTTC.

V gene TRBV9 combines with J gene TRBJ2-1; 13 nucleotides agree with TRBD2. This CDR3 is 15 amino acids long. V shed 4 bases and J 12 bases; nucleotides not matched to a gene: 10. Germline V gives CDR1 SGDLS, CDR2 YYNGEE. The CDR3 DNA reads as TGTGCCAGCAGCCGGACTAGCGGGGGAGACCTAGGGCAGTTCTTC. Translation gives CASSRTSGGDLGQFF.

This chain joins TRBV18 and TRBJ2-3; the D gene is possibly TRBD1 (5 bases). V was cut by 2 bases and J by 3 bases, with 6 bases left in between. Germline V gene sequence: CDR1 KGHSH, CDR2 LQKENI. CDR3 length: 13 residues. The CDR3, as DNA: TGTGCCAGCTCACCAGACAGTACAGATACGCAGTATTTT. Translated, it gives CASSPDSTDTQYF.

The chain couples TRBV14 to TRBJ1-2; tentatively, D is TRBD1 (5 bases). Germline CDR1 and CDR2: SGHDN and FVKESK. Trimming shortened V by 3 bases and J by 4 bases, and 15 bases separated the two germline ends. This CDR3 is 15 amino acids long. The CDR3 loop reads CASSHLSGTVYGYTF. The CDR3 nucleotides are TGTGCCAGCAGCCATCTTTCCGGGACGGTCTATGGCTACACCTTC.

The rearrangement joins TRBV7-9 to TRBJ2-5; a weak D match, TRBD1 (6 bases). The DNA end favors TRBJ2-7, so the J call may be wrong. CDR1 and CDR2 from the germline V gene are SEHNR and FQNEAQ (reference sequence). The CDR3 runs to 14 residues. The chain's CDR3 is CASSLEGHSYEQYF. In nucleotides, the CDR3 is TGTGCCAGCAGCTTAGAGGGACACAGCTACGAGCAGTACTTC.

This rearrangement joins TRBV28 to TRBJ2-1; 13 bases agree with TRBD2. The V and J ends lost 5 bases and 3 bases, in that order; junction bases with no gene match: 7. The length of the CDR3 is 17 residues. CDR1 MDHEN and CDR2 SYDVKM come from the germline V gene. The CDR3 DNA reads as TGTGCCAGCAGTCCCTTTGGGACTAGCGGGGTCTACAATGAGCAGTTCTTC. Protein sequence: CASSPFGTSGVYNEQFF.